The present T cell receptor beta chain was sequenced within a study of T cell responses to AZD1222 COVID-19 vaccine. Germline V gene sequence: CDR1 SQVTM, CDR2 ANQGSEA. The CDR3 contains 14 residues. V lost 7 bases to trimming and J lost 0 bases; unmatched junction nucleotides: 6. Sequencing was performed with immunoSEQ multiplex PCR; in TCRdb, only in-frame clones are kept and a portion is missing. The table includes tens of thousands of clones, approximately 90% detected once. This clone was recorded only once. J is TRBJ2-3 and V is TRBV29-1, with TRBD2 identical over 8 bases. The sequence was obtained from an adult who received the AZD1222 COVID-19 vaccine. Sequencing was performed on peripheral blood, taken 28 days after the second AZD1222 dose. This CDR3 reads CSAPSGSSTDTQYF. The CDR3 DNA reads TGCAGCGCCCCAAGCGGGAGTAGCACAGATACGCAGTATTTT.